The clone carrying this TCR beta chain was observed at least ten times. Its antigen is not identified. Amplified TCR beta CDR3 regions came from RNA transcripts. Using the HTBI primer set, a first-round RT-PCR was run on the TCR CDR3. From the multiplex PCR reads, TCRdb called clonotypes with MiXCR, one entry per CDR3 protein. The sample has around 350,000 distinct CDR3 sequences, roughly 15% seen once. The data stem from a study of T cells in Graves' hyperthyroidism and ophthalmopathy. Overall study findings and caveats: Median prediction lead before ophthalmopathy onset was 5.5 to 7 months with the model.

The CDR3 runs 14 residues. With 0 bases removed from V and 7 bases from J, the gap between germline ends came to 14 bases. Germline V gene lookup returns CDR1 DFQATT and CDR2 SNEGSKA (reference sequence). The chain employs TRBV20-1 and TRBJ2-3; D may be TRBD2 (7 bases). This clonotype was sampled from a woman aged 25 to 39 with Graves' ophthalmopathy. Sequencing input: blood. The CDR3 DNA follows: TGCAGTGCTAGAGATACGGGGGGCGGATATACGCAGTATTTT. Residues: CSARDTGGGYTQYF.